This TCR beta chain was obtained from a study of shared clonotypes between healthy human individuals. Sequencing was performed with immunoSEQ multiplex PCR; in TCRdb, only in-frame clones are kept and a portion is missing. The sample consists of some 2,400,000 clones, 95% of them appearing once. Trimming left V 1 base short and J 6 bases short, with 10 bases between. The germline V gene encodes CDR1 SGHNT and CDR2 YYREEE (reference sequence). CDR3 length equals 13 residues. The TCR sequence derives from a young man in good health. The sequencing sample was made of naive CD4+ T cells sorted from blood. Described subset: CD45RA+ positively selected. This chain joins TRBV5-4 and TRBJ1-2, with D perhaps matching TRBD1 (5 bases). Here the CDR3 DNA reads TGTGCCAGCAGCTTGAGGCAGGGTCATGGCTACACCTTC. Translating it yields CASSLRQGHGYTF. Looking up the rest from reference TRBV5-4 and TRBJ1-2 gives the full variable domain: ETGVTQSPTHLIKTRGQQVTLRCSSQSGHNTVSWYQQALGQGPQFIFQYYREEENGRGNFPPRFSGLQFPNYSSELNVNALELDDSALYLCASSLRQGHGYTFGSGTRLTVV.